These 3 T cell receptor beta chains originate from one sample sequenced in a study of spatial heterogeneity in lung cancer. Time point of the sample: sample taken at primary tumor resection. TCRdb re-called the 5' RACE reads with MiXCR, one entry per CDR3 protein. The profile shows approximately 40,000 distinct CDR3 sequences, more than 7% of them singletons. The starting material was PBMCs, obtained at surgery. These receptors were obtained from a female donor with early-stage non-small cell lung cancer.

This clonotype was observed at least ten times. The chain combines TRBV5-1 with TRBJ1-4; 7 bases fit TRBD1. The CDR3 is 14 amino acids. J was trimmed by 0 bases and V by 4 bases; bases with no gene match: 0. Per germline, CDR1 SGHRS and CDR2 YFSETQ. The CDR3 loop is CASSGTATNEKLFF. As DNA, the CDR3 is TGCGCCAGCAGCGGGACAGCAACTAATGAAAAACTGTTTTTT.

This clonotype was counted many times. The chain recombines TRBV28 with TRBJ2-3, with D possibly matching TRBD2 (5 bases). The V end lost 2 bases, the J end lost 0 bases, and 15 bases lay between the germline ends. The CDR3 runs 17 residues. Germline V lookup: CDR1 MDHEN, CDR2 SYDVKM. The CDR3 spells CASSLAVAGTSTDTQYF. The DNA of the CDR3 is TGTGCCAGCAGTTTAGCGGTGGCGGGCACTAGCACAGATACGCAGTATTTT.

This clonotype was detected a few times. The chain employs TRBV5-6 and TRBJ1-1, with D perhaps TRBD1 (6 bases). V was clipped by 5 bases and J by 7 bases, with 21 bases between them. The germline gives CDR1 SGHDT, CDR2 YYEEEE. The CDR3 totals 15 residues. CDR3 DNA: TGTGCCAGCAGACTTATGCCAGGGGAGAGAGGTGAAGCTTTCTTT. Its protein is CASRLMPGERGEAFF.